The T cell receptor (beta chain) described here comes from a study of T cell responses to AZD1222 COVID-19 vaccine. Concerning this clone: Its antigen is as yet unknown.

Sequencing was performed with immunoSEQ multiplex PCR; in TCRdb, only in-frame clones are kept and a portion is missing. The sample has about 110,000 clones, 87% seen once. The CDR3 length is 15 residues. V lost 4 bases and J lost 2, with 11 bases in between. The germline gives CDR1 KGHSH, CDR2 LQKENI. Study-wide results and limits: Only a handful of AZD1222 recipients, six or seven in all, had baseline seropositivity. Following two doses of AZD1222, Spike-specific TCR breadth and depth rose. Close to half of all spike-specific TCRs reportedly target regions of the variants that are unmutated. Clonal diversity may have been underestimated, and the donors were mostly white British, with more females than males.

This rearrangement joins TRBV18 to TRBJ2-2, with a tentative D call TRBD1 (6 bases). The clonotype originates from an adult who received the AZD1222 COVID-19 vaccine. Sample: peripheral blood, taken 28 days after the second AZD1222 dose. CDR3 in amino acids: CASSRPGVNTGELFF. The CDR3, as DNA: TGTGCCAGCTCACGCCCAGGGGTTAACACCGGGGAGCTGTTTTTT.